These 19 T cell receptor beta chains share one sample of origin, sequenced in a study of T-cell reconstitution after alpha-beta-depleted transplantation in children. Unique molecular identifiers were used to barcode this TCRbeta library. TCRdb reprocessed the PCR reads via MiXCR and lists one record per CDR3 protein. The top ten hold more than 25% of the sample, which has 800,000 to 1,000,000 distinct CDR3 sequences, 25% to 30% seen once. The sequencing here drew on PBMCs, mostly from graft donor cells, taken 360 days after TCRalphabeta/CD19-depleted stem cell transplant. These receptors all come from a boy less than two years old who had a stem cell transplant for SCID, so the T cells may come from the graft donor.

This clonotype appeared a few times. V and J are TRBV12-3 or TRBV12-4 and TRBJ2-7; D is perhaps TRBD1 or TRBD2 (5 bases each). The CDR3 extends over 13 amino acids. The V end was cut by 6 bases, the J end by 7 bases, with 16 bases between. The CDR3 region is CASSQLGTWEQYF. DNA for the CDR3: TGTGCCAGCAGCCAACTAGGGACCTGGGAGCAGTACTTC.

The rearrangement joins TRBV2 to TRBJ2-5, with D perhaps matching TRBD1 (6 bases). The CDR3 covers 14 residues. Per the germline V gene, CDR1 is SNHLY and CDR2 is FYNNEI. V was cut by 4 bases and J by 5 bases, with 14 bases left in between. CDR3 protein: CASSARGSVETQYF. The CDR3 DNA follows: TGTGCCAGCAGTGCCAGGGGATCGGTGGAGACCCAGTACTTC.

This clonotype was seen many times. The chain combines TRBV15 with TRBJ1-1; D is uncertain. The ends were cut back, 5 bases at V and 10 bases at J, with 11 bases in the middle. This CDR3 contains 11 residues. Germline assignment: CDR1 LNHNV and CDR2 YYDKDF (reference sequence). The CDR3: CATSAGWGAFF. CDR3 sequence (DNA): TGTGCCACCAGCGCGGGTTGGGGAGCTTTCTTT.

This clonotype has only a few counts. The CDR3 loop reads CASSSESRLRRGAFF. DNA of the CDR3: TGTGCCAGCAGTTCCGAATCGCGCCTACGAAGGGGAGCTTTCTTT. The genes are TRBV12-3 or TRBV12-4 and TRBJ1-1; possible D gene TRBD1, 5 bases. V lost 4 bases to trimming and J lost 10 bases, with 22 bases between them. The CDR3 loop spans 15 amino acids.

This clonotype was seen more than once but under ten times. This sequence joins TRBV4-1 and TRBJ1-4, with D possibly TRBD1 on 6 matching bases. The CDR3 length is 17 residues. Germline V gene lookup returns CDR1 MGHRA and CDR2 YSYEKL. Trimming shortened V by 4 bases and J by 0 bases, and 15 bases separated the two germline ends. The chain's CDR3 is CASSPRLNRATNEKLFF. The CDR3 nucleotides read TGCGCCAGCAGCCCCCGCCTTAACAGGGCAACTAATGAAAAACTGTTTTTT.

The chain is built from TRBV15 and TRBJ2-1, with D maybe TRBD1 (6 bases). Trimming took 1 base from V and 2 from J, leaving 9 bases between them. This CDR3 has 15 residues. Germline V gives CDR1 LNHNV, CDR2 YYDKDF (reference sequence). In nucleotides, the CDR3 is TGTGCCACCAGCAGAGGGGGGCTCCCCTACAATGAGCAGTTCTTC. Protein product: CATSRGGLPYNEQFF.

The chain joins TRBV19 to TRBJ2-3; 10 positions match TRBD2. CDR1 and CDR2 (germline): LNHDA, SQIVND (reference sequence). The V gene end was trimmed by 6 bases and the J gene end by 0 bases; junction bases not matched to a gene: 9. The CDR3 runs 17 residues. The CDR3 bases are TGTGCCAGTAGCCACCAGGGACTAGCGATCAGCACAGATACGCAGTATTTT. Translated, it gives CASSHQGLAISTDTQYF.

This clonotype showed up many times. V gene TRBV4-1 combines with J gene TRBJ2-7, with TRBD1 identical over 7 bases. J was trimmed by 0 bases and V by 4 bases; bases with no gene match: 9. This CDR3 is built from 16 residues. CDR1 and CDR2 (germline): MGHRA, YSYEKL. The CDR3 here is CASSRYPGQSSYEQYF. CDR3 in DNA: TGCGCCAGCAGCCGCTATCCGGGACAGAGCTCCTACGAGCAGTACTTC.

The V call is TRBV7-9, the J call TRBJ1-3, with 7 bases aligning to TRBD1. The CDR3 runs 14 residues. The germline CDR1 and CDR2 sequences are SEHNR and FQNEAQ (reference sequence). Losses at the gene ends were 4 bases for V and 4 bases for J; bases not matched to a gene: 4. CDR3 sequence: CASSSDRMGNTIYF. Here the CDR3 DNA reads TGTGCCAGCAGCTCGGACAGGATGGGAAACACCATATATTTT.

The genes are TRBV12-3 or TRBV12-4 and TRBJ2-3; 8 positions match TRBD2. V dropped 3 bases and J dropped 0; count of bases not matched to a gene: 11. This CDR3 is built from 18 residues. CDR3: CASSFSRGGLSSTDTQYF. CDR3 coding DNA: TGTGCCAGCAGTTTCTCCCGGGGGGGCCTTTCTAGCACAGATACGCAGTATTTT.

The chain uses TRBV21-1 and TRBJ2-7; the D call TRBD1 from the table was never checked on the DNA. TRBV21-1 is flagged as a pseudogene. This CDR3 region has 15 residues. The CDR3 here is CASSPRDRYTYEQYF. Written as DNA, the CDR3 is TGTGCCAGCAGCCCCCGGGACAGGTATACCTACGAGCAGTACTTC.

The V and J genes are TRBV3-1 and TRBJ2-7; no reliable D call. The CDR3 contains 14 residues. V dropped 4 bases and J dropped 1 base, with 11 bases sitting between them. Germline V gives CDR1 LGHDT, CDR2 YNNKEL (reference sequence). As DNA, the CDR3 is TGTGCCAGCAGCCGAAGCAAGGGTTCCTACGAGCAGTACTTC. Its protein product is CASSRSKGSYEQYF.

V and J are TRBV5-1 and TRBJ2-7; no reliable D call. The CDR3 loop spans 13 amino acids. Germline values: CDR1 SGHRS, CDR2 YFSETQ. Trimming left V 4 bases short and J 6 bases short, with 14 bases between. CDR3 sequence reads: CASSPFVGTEQYF. CDR3 DNA sequence: TGCGCCAGCAGCCCCTTCGTAGGCACCGAGCAGTACTTC.

V is TRBV6-5 and J is TRBJ2-5; either TRBD1 or TRBD2 may fit D (5 bases each). V lost 8 bases and J 6 bases, leaving 13 bases between the germline ends. CDR1 and CDR2 (germline): MNHEY, SVGAGI. This CDR3 is built from 12 residues. The CDR3 here is CASRGTKQTQYF. The CDR3 nucleotides are TGTGCCAGCCGAGGGACCAAACAGACCCAGTACTTC.

This chain links TRBV18 with TRBJ2-5; no clear D gene. Germline values: CDR1 KGHSH, CDR2 LQKENI. Trimming stripped 2 bases from V and 5 bases from J, with 9 bases between. The CDR3 spans 13 residues. This chain's CDR3 is CASSPSSAETQYF. CDR3 sequence (DNA): TGTGCCAGCTCACCATCTTCGGCCGAGACCCAGTACTTC.

A note on this clonotype: A much larger clone lies a single base off, so this may be a read error. This sequence joins TRBV7-6 and TRBJ1-1; no firm D call. Germline V gene lookup returns CDR1 SGHVS and CDR2 FNYEAQ. The CDR3 extends over 13 amino acids. V was clipped by 2 bases and J by 3 bases, with 7 bases between them. DNA of the CDR3: TGTGCCAGCAGCTTATGGAGGGACACTGAAGCTTTCTTT. Translation: CASSLWRDTEAFF. Full variable domain (rest looked up from reference TRBV7-6 and TRBJ1-1): GAGVSQSPRYKVTKRGQDVALRCDPISGHVSLYWYRQALGQGPEFLTYFNYEAQQDKSGLPNDRFSAERPEGSISTLTIQRTEQRDSAMYRCASSLWRDTEAFFGQGTRLTVV.

The CDR3 nucleotides read TGTGCCACCTCACGAGGGGCGGGATATGAACACCCCGGGGAGCTGTTTTTT. Translated: CATSRGAGYEHPGELFF. The V gene is TRBV24-1, the J gene TRBJ2-2, with TRBD2 as a possible D gene (6 bases). The ends were cut back, 9 bases at V and 6 bases at J, with 25 bases in the middle. Per the germline V gene, CDR1 is KGHDR and CDR2 is SFDVKD. The CDR3 extends over 17 amino acids.

V usage is TRBV7-9 and J usage is TRBJ2-1, with D unclear. Trimming left V 2 bases short and J 9 bases short, with 17 bases between. Germline loops: CDR1 SEHNR, CDR2 FQNEAQ (reference sequence). There are 15 residues in the CDR3. The CDR3 DNA reads as TGTGCCAGCAGCTTAATATCTAGGCCAGAAATTGAGCAGTTCTTC. Its translation is CASSLISRPEIEQFF. Full variable domain (missing parts from reference TRBV7-9 and TRBJ2-1): DTGVSQNPRHKITKRGQNVTFRCDPISEHNRLYWYRQTLGQGPEFLTYFQNEAQLEKSRLLSDRFSAERPKGSFSTLEIQRTEQGDSAMYLCASSLISRPEIEQFFGPGTRLTVL.

This clonotype was picked up a small number of times. The chain has TRBV20-1 and TRBJ2-1; no definite D call. The CDR3 is made up of 16 amino acids. The V end lost 5 bases, the J end lost 2 bases, and 19 bases lay between the germline ends. Germline V CDR1 and CDR2: DFQATT, SNEGSKA (reference sequence). The CDR3: CSAAPPGSRAYNEQFF. CDR3 DNA: TGCAGTGCTGCCCCCCCCGGGTCCCGGGCCTACAATGAGCAGTTCTTC.